The sequence of this T cell receptor beta chain was determined in a study of cytomegalovirus exposure and HLA in healthy donors. About the research overall: In a previous analysis, approximately 110 million unique TCR beta sequences were found from 150 million to 200 million T cells.

From germline, CDR1 is GTSNPN and CDR2 SVGIG (reference sequence). J lost 1 base, V lost 0 bases, and 0 bases had no gene match. The CDR3 consists of 14 residues. Comment on this clone: The antigen is not known.

Use of 60 Vbeta and 13 Jbeta primers characterized the PCR. Produced via immunoSEQ multiplex PCR; TCRdb's table is partial and in-frame only. The data contain 65,000 to 100,000 clones, 60% to 80% of them singletons. General study points: Common viral pathogens seemed, in a later analysis, to connect with several of the most significant clusters. The authors later linked a missense DCLRE1C variant to TCR beta V- and J-gene trimming. In a later analysis, an Asian-associated ancestry cluster reportedly showed fewer N-insertions than the roughly 650-donor mean.

The receptor was isolated from a female donor in good health and CMV-seronegative. The rearrangement uses TRBV30 and TRBJ2-1; 7 nucleotides match TRBD2. The source material was PBMCs. CDR3: CAWSVGGSYNEQFF. The CDR3 DNA sequence: TGTGCCTGGAGTGTGGGGGGGTCCTACAATGAGCAGTTCTTC.